The present T cell receptor (beta chain) was sequenced within a study of intratumoral heterogeneity in liver cancer. Context from the whole study: In the full cohort of more than twelve patients, the median age was nearly 65 years and the majority of patients were male. The study combined RNA-seq, DNA sequencing, TCR-seq and SNP array data from multiple regions of hepatocellular carcinoma specimens to study intratumor heterogeneity. The overall cohort comprised some 70 multiregional samples from around 15 HCC patients, with 50 or so tumoral and approximately 20 adjacent nontumoral regions. General study outcomes and caveats: Limitations acknowledged by the authors included a relatively low number of patients and under-sampled representation of tumor-infiltrating lymphocytes.

All patients had early-stage hepatocellular carcinoma and received no therapy before surgical resection. None of the sampled areas showed macroscopic evidence of necrosis or hemorrhage. TCR sequencing (ImmunoSeq) was performed on multiple regions from two patients. Frozen resection tissue samples were collected at a distance of at least 1 cm from each other. Samples labelled N came from nontumoral liver tissue adjacent to the tumor. Genomic DNA was isolated from bulk tissue with the DNeasy blood and tissue kit. Using the immunoSEQ assay, the TCR beta chain CDR3 regions were sequenced from genomic DNA. Rearranged VDJ segments were amplified with primers that anneal to V and J segments. Under the source paper's analysis protocol: The ImmunoSeq Analyzer software was used to compute clonality and richness metrics. Fisher's exact test, supplemented by a beta-binomial method for added stringency, was applied to identify differentially abundant clones between regions. TCRdb re-hosts the immuneACCESS table, in-frame sequences only. Its copies lack some clones; in the studies checked, an unresolved V gene accounts for under half of them, and the cause for the rest is not known. V, J and clone size are taken as reported in that table, and D and trimming were inferred from the DNA itself. The sample includes tens of thousands of clones, with around two thirds observed a single time. The ten largest clonotypes hold about 15% of the sample.

Remarks on this clone: Its target antigen remains unknown. The sample holds no much larger clone one base away, and base qualities are not on file.

Relative to germline, V is 1 base shorter and J is 3 bases shorter, with 13 bases between their ends. CDR1 and CDR2 (LGHDT, YNNKEL) derive from the germline V gene (reference sequence). The CDR3 contains 15 residues, cysteine and phenylalanine counted. CDR3 DNA is the only sequence kept; it has 45 bases, read in frame from the first base. The V and J genes are TRBV3-1 (or the pseudogene TRBV3-2) and TRBJ2-7; TRBD2 could be the D gene, as 6 bases match. This sample comprised tumor-adjacent normal tissue, obtained before any cancer treatment. The sequence was obtained from a woman in her 70s with hepatocellular carcinoma. The CDR3 in this case is CASSQGTGVLYEQYF. In nucleotides, the sequence is TGTGCCAGCAGCCAAGGGACGGGAGTTCTCTACGAGCAGTACTTC.